The 20 T cell receptor beta chains below all came from one sample that was sequenced in a study of blood T cells in healthy people across ages. Next came a second PCR, run for about 6 to 11 cycles, which used a sample-barcoded 5' primer along with a J-beta primer mix. MiXCR was run by TCRdb on the 5' RACE reads, yielding one entry per CDR3 protein. In the table there are about 640,000 distinct CDR3 sequences, about 54% of which are singletons. The sequencing sample was made of blood. All receptors come from a man aged 55-75 years in good health.

This clonotype has only a few counts. V usage is TRBV19 and J usage is TRBJ2-5; D uncertain. V lost 2 bases, J lost 1 base, and 5 bases lay in between. The CDR3 consists of 13 residues. CDR1 LNHDA and CDR2 SQIVND come from the germline V gene (reference sequence). CDR3 DNA: TGTGCCAGTAGTATATCGGGCCAAGAGACCCAGTACTTC. It translates to CASSISGQETQYF.

This rearrangement joins TRBV12-3 or TRBV12-4 to TRBJ2-3, with D uncertain. Trimming pared 4 bases from V and 2 bases from J, leaving 4 bases between. CDR3 size: 12 residues. The CDR3 DNA reads TGTGCCAGCAGTTATCCCACAGATACGCAGTATTTT. Protein sequence: CASSYPTDTQYF.

The chain uses TRBV7-2 and TRBJ2-1; 16 bases align to TRBD2. This CDR3 is 17 amino acids long. Germline V gene lookup returns CDR1 SGHTA and CDR2 FQGNSA. V lost 4 bases and J lost 7; bases outside the gene matches: 7. The DNA of the CDR3 is TGTGCCAGCAGCTCCGGGACTAGCGGGGGGGCGTTAAATGAGCAGTTCTTC. Translating gives CASSSGTSGGALNEQFF.

This sequence joins TRBV10-3 and TRBJ2-1; 7 bases fit TRBD1. The J call may be mistaken, given a closer DNA end match to TRBJ2-7. From germline, CDR1 is ENHRY and CDR2 SYGVKD. The CDR3 contains 14 residues. The CDR3 sequence is CAIRPDRGGNEQYF. The CDR3 coding sequence is TGTGCCATCAGACCGGATCGAGGGGGCAATGAGCAGTACTTC.

The chain joins TRBV29-1 to TRBJ1-2; 7 bases align to TRBD1. This CDR3 region has 16 residues. V lost 2 bases to trimming and J lost 8 bases; unmatched junction nucleotides: 17. Germline-derived CDR1 and CDR2 are SQVTM and ANQGSEA. The CDR3 reads CSVEWAWEGQRRGYTF. The CDR3 DNA reads as TGCAGCGTTGAATGGGCCTGGGAGGGACAGCGCCGAGGCTACACCTTC.

This chain links TRBV5-1 with TRBJ2-5; TRBD2 agrees at 7 bases. The end of the DNA fits TRBJ2-7 better, so the J call may be wrong. Germline V gene sequence: CDR1 SGHRS, CDR2 YFSETQ. The CDR3 loop spans 15 amino acids. The CDR3 DNA is TGCGCCAGCATGCCGGGGGGAGGGGTCCTCTACGAGCAGTACTTC. Translated, it gives CASMPGGGVLYEQYF.

The chain employs TRBV14 and TRBJ2-7, with a possible D match to TRBD1 (5 bases). CDR1 and CDR2 from the germline V gene are SGHDN and FVKESK. V lost 1 base and J lost 2, with 15 bases in between. The CDR3 contains 16 residues. CDR3 protein: CASSQVGARFTYEQYF. Written as DNA, the CDR3 is TGTGCCAGCAGCCAAGTAGGGGCCCGTTTTACCTACGAGCAGTACTTC.

V is TRBV2 and J is TRBJ2-5; D gene ambiguous. The CDR3 sequence is 14 residues long. V was cut by 2 bases and J by 1 base, with 8 bases left in between. Germline CDR1 reads SNHLY; CDR2 reads FYNNEI. This chain's CDR3 is CASSELVRQETQYF. CDR3 sequence (DNA): TGTGCCAGCAGTGAACTGGTCCGCCAAGAGACCCAGTACTTC.

This sequence joins TRBV20-1 and TRBJ1-2; 9 bases fit TRBD1. Germline trimming cut 8 bases from V and 4 bases from J; bases unmatched to any gene: 11. The CDR3 covers 14 residues. Germline V gene data show CDR1 as DFQATT and CDR2 as SNEGSKA (reference sequence). CDR3 DNA: TGCAGTACCTATCCACAGGGGGCTGGCTATGGCTACACCTTC. Residues: CSTYPQGAGYGYTF.

This rearrangement joins TRBV20-1 to TRBJ1-4, with D possibly matching TRBD1 (5 bases). V was pared by 7 bases and J by 3 bases, with 9 bases between. The CDR3 totals 12 residues. Looked up from germline, CDR1 is DFQATT and CDR2 is SNEGSKA (reference sequence). Here the CDR3 reads CSVPGPNEKLFF. CDR3 nucleotides: TGCAGTGTCCCAGGGCCTAATGAAAAACTGTTTTTT.

The V call is TRBV7-9, the J call TRBJ1-2; D unclear. CDR1 SEHNR and CDR2 FQNEAQ come from the germline V gene (reference sequence). This CDR3 region has 14 residues. Trimming left V 0 bases short and J 4 bases short, with 9 bases between. As DNA, the CDR3 is TGTGCCAGCAGCTTAGCCGGGGAAAGCTATGGCTACACCTTC. It yields the protein CASSLAGESYGYTF.

This rearrangement joins TRBV29-1 to TRBJ1-2, with D unclear. The CDR3 runs to 14 residues. V was shortened by 3 bases and J by 2 bases, with 13 bases between the two germline ends. Germline-derived CDR1 and CDR2 are SQVTM and ANQGSEA. The CDR3 region has the DNA TGCAGCGTTGATGAGGCCGATGTCAACTATGGCTACACCTTC. It is translated as CSVDEADVNYGYTF.

The rearrangement links TRBV6-5 to TRBJ2-4, with TRBD1 matching over 8 bases. CDR3 length equals 15 residues. From germline, CDR1 is MNHEY and CDR2 SVGAGI. V was clipped by 4 bases and J by 1 base; unmatched bases: 3. Written as DNA, the CDR3 is TGTGCCAGCAGTTCAAACAGGGGGGCCAAAAACATTCAGTACTTC. Amino acid sequence: CASSSNRGAKNIQYF.

The V gene is TRBV29-1, the J gene TRBJ2-4, with D tentatively TRBD1 (7 bases). The J call may be incorrect, as the DNA end agrees better with TRBJ2-7. The CDR3 length is 13 residues. Germline assignment: CDR1 SQVTM and CDR2 ANQGSEA. The CDR3, as DNA: TGCAGCGTTGCATGGGCAGGGGGGTCCGAGCAGTACTTC. Its translation is CSVAWAGGSEQYF.

The chain combines TRBV11-2 with TRBJ1-4; no reliable D call. Germline assignment: CDR1 SGHAT and CDR2 FQNNGV. Trimming pared 8 bases from V and 0 bases from J, leaving 16 bases between. The CDR3 runs 16 residues. This chain's CDR3 is CASGPRPGTTNEKLFF. The CDR3 coding sequence is TGTGCCAGCGGGCCCCGACCCGGAACAACTAATGAAAAACTGTTTTTT.

J is TRBJ1-2 and V is TRBV3-1, with D possibly matching TRBD1 (6 bases). CDR1 and CDR2 from the germline V gene are LGHDT and YNNKEL (reference sequence). The V gene lost 5 bases and the J gene lost 8 bases, with 9 bases spanning the gap. This CDR3 contains 11 residues. The CDR3 nucleotides read TGTGCCAGCAGCGTAGGGGGAGGCTACACCTTC. Protein product: CASSVGGGYTF.

The V gene is TRBV29-1, the J gene TRBJ2-5, with 9 positions matching TRBD2. The CDR3 totals 14 residues. V lost 5 bases to trimming and J lost 4 bases; unmatched junction nucleotides: 8. Germline V CDR1 and CDR2: SQVTM, ANQGSEA. Here the CDR3 reads CSVRAGGPVETQYF. CDR3 coding DNA: TGCAGCGTTCGGGCGGGGGGGCCGGTAGAGACCCAGTACTTC.

This chain connects TRBV20-1 to TRBJ2-7; possible D gene TRBD1, 5 bases. The CDR3 spans 14 residues. Trimming took 3 bases from V and 3 from J, leaving 15 bases between them. Germline V gives CDR1 DFQATT, CDR2 SNEGSKA (reference sequence). Here the CDR3 DNA reads TGCAGTGCTAGGGGGCAGCCCCCCCTCTACGAGCAGTACTTC. It encodes CSARGQPPLYEQYF.

V usage is TRBV20-1 and J usage is TRBJ2-3; 7 bases are a match to TRBD1. From germline, CDR1 is DFQATT and CDR2 SNEGSKA (reference sequence). V shed 6 bases, J shed 3 bases, and the junction held 12 bases outside the gene matches. The CDR3 contains 15 residues. The CDR3 is CSAQRARGPTDTQYF. DNA for the CDR3: TGCAGTGCCCAACGAGCGAGGGGGCCAACAGATACGCAGTATTTT.

The chain carries TRBV10-1 and TRBJ2-7; D gene ambiguous. The V gene lost 11 bases and the J gene lost 9 bases, with 8 bases spanning the gap. The CDR3 consists of 8 residues. Germline loops: CDR1 WNHNN, CDR2 SYGVQD (reference sequence). CDR3 region: CAPSGQYF. The DNA of the CDR3 is TGCGCCCCCTCAGGGCAGTACTTC.